What follows describes a single T cell receptor (beta chain). The antigen is unknown. The CDR3 extends over 12 amino acids. Germline CDR1 and CDR2: SEHNR and FQNEAQ (reference sequence). Trimming took 0 bases from V and 7 from J, leaving 6 bases between them. The data were taken from a study of shared clonotypes between healthy human individuals. Libraries were prepared by immunoSEQ multiplex PCR; TCRdb keeps only in-frame clonotypes and omits some of them. Among hundreds of thousands of clones listed, around 92% were seen once. Naive CD8 cells, CD45RO-negative and positively selected for CCR7, excluded terminally differentiated effector memory CD45RA+ cells. Only Caucasian adults living in Nashville, Tennessee served as donors. The study, taken as a whole, reports: It was only blood that was sampled, and tissue repertoires likely differ. Donors were few, which limited the genetic and exposure-history diversity represented.

This clonotype originated in a man aged 25 to 40 in good health. The source material was naive CD8+ T cells sorted from blood. The chain has TRBV7-9 and TRBJ1-1; D is unresolved. CDR3 in amino acids: CASSLAGSEAFF. CDR3 nucleotides: TGTGCCAGCAGCTTAGCAGGGAGTGAAGCTTTCTTT. Based on the CDR3 plus reference TRBV7-9 and TRBJ1-1, the full variable domain is DTGVSQNPRHKITKRGQNVTFRCDPISEHNRLYWYRQTLGQGPEFLTYFQNEAQLEKSRLLSDRFSAERPKGSFSTLEIQRTEQGDSAMYLCASSLAGSEAFFGQGTRLTVV.